This TCR beta chain was found in a study of breast tumors, draining lymph nodes, adjacent tissues. Study-level points and caveats: Luminal-like breast cancer showed significantly greater tumor-nontumor repertoire similarity than basal-like breast cancer did.

V dropped 5 bases and J dropped 4 bases, with 12 bases sitting between them. CDR1 and CDR2 (germline): LNHDA, SQIVND (reference sequence). The CDR3 runs 15 residues. TCRdb redid the calling of the multiplex PCR reads with MiXCR, one entry per CDR3 protein. Here the sample spans about 32,000 distinct CDR3 sequences, roughly 36% being singletons. A remark on this clonotype: No antigen is known for it.

This TCR was sampled from a female donor with breast cancer. Some clones in this sample may be carry-over from other donors' samples. What was sequenced was breast tumor tissue. The genes are TRBV19 and TRBJ1-6; possible D gene TRBD1, 6 bases. This CDR3 is CASSSSDSYNSPLHF. The DNA for the CDR3 is TGTGCCAGTAGTTCTTCGGACAGTTATAATTCACCCCTCCACTTT. The full variable domain, rest sourced from reference TRBV19 and TRBJ1-6, is DGGITQSPKYLFRKEGQNVTLSCEQNLNHDAMYWYRQDPGQGLRLIYYSQIVNDFQKGDIAEGYSVSREKKESFPLTVTSAQKNPTAFYLCASSSSDSYNSPLHFGNGTRLTVT.